A single T cell receptor (beta chain) is shown here with its context. Its antigen is still unknown. This sample is drawn from a study of T cells expressing NK-cell markers. Study background: TCR beta repertoires came from sorted CD3+CD56+NKG2C+, CD3+CD56+NKG2C- and CD3+CD56-NKG2C+ T cells.

TCRdb reprocessed the 5' RACE reads; each CDR3 protein has one entry and no DNA is given. In total, the table holds roughly 160,000 distinct CDR3 sequences. Whole-study results and caveats: Similarly, these clonotypes led the CD3+CD56-NKG2C+ fraction as well in four donors.

The clonotype comes from a man aged 18 to 69 in good health. Source material: blood T cells: a sorted CD56 or NKG2C T cell subset, CD4+ or CD8+ T cells, or bulk PBMC T cells (not recorded which).

CDR3 in amino acids: CASRGPSFFGTEAFF. The chain links TRBV6-1 to TRBJ1-1. Per the germline V gene, CDR1 is MNHNS and CDR2 is SASEGT. This CDR3 is 15 amino acids long.